The rows below give T cell receptor beta chains drawn from one sample of a study of blood T cell repertoires in COVID-19. Here immunoSEQ multiplex PCR was the method, and the copy in TCRdb shows in-frame clones only, minus some. The sample shows 140,000 to 150,000 clones, 87% of them seen only once. Material: PBMCs or T cells enriched from blood (not recorded which). Source of these receptors: a man aged 55 to 70 who had recovered from COVID-19. Each CDR3 is given with its conserved first and last residue. Fields, in order: V gene, D gene, clone size, J gene, CDR3 DNA, CDR3 protein. A D gene is named only where the DNA matches it firmly. Some rows mark clone size as missing; the rest say once, few, many or name a class of expanded clone.

V: TRBV5-1
D: -
size: -
J: TRBJ1-1
DNA: TGCGCCAGCAGCTTGAGTTCGCCCGTCAGGGGTGCTGAAGCTTTCTTT
CDR3: CASSLSSPVRGAEAFF

V: TRBV18
D: -
size: -
J: TRBJ2-3
DNA: TGTGCCAGCTCACACCTTCCTGGCGGTACCACAGATACGCAGTATTTT
CDR3: CASSHLPGGTTDTQYF

V: TRBV20-1
D: -
size: -
J: TRBJ2-7
DNA: TGCAGTTCCGGTAGCTCCTACGAGCAGTACTTC
CDR3: CSSGSSYEQYF

V: TRBV23-1
D: -
size: -
J: TRBJ1-5
DNA: TGCGCCAGCAGTCAGGACAGAGCGAGGCAGCCCCAGCATTTT
CDR3: CASSQDRARQPQHF

V: TRBV5-1
D: TRBD1
size: few
J: TRBJ2-2
DNA: TGCGCCAGCAGCCCCTCTTCTGGACAGGGGGCTGGCGGGGAGCTGTTTTTT
CDR3: CASSPSSGQGAGGELFF

V: TRBV6-2/TRBV6-3
D: -
size: few
J: TRBJ1-5
DNA: TGTGCCAGCAGTTACTGGGGAGGAGATAGCAATCAGCCCCAGCATTTT
CDR3: CASSYWGGDSNQPQHF

V: TRBV29-1
D: -
size: -
J: TRBJ1-1
DNA: TGCAGCGGCTGGAGAGTGGAAGCTTTCTTT
CDR3: CSGWRVEAFF

V: TRBV5-1
D: TRBD1
size: -
J: TRBJ1-5
DNA: TGCGCCAGCAGCTTCAACGGACAGGGGAATCAGCCCCAGCATTTT
CDR3: CASSFNGQGNQPQHF

V: TRBV18
D: -
size: -
J: TRBJ1-1
DNA: TGTGCCAGCTCACTAACCGGACAGAAGAACACTGAAGCTTTCTTT
CDR3: CASSLTGQKNTEAFF

V: TRBV3-1/TRBV3-2
D: -
size: -
J: TRBJ1-6
DNA: TGTGCCAGCAGCCAAGGACGTCAGAGGGCGAGCTATAATTCACCCCTCCACTTT
CDR3: CASSQGRQRASYNSPLHF

V: TRBV28
D: -
size: -
J: TRBJ1-6
DNA: TGTGCCAGCGCAACATCTCGCTCCTATAATTCACCCCTCCACTTT
CDR3: CASATSRSYNSPLHF

V: TRBV29-1
D: TRBD1
size: -
J: TRBJ1-5
DNA: TGCAGCGTTGCGACAGGGGATCAGCCCCAGCATTTT
CDR3: CSVATGDQPQHF

V: TRBV5-6
D: TRBD1
size: -
J: TRBJ1-5
DNA: TGTGCCAGCAGCCTACAGGGGCATCAGCCCCAGCATTTT
CDR3: CASSLQGHQPQHF

V: TRBV29-1
D: -
size: -
J: TRBJ2-4
DNA: TGCAGCGTGCAGGCCCAAGTGGGAAACATTCAGTACTTC
CDR3: CSVQAQVGNIQYF

V: TRBV7-6
D: -
size: -
J: TRBJ2-2
DNA: TGTGCCAGCAGCTCGGAGAGGGCGAACGGGGAGCTGTTTTTT
CDR3: CASSSERANGELFF

V: TRBV27
D: TRBD2
size: -
J: TRBJ2-7
DNA: TGTGCCAGCAGTTTAGGGGGGGGATTACATTACGAGCAGTACTTC
CDR3: CASSLGGGLHYEQYF

V: TRBV30
D: -
size: -
J: TRBJ1-6
DNA: TGTGCCTGGAGGGCAAATTCACCCCTCCACTTT
CDR3: CAWRANSPLHF

V: TRBV27
D: -
size: -
J: TRBJ1-4
DNA: TGTGCCAGCAGTAGGTCAGGGTTTAATGAAAAACTGTTTTTT
CDR3: CASSRSGFNEKLFF

V: TRBV6-5
D: TRBD1
size: -
J: TRBJ1-3
DNA: TGTGCCAGCAGCACCCGGACAGGGGAAGGAAACACCATATATTTT
CDR3: CASSTRTGEGNTIYF

V: TRBV2
D: -
size: few
J: TRBJ2-7
DNA: TGTGCCAGCAGGGCCCTCTACGAGCAGTACTTC
CDR3: CASRALYEQYF

V: TRBV18
D: TRBD2
size: -
J: TRBJ2-3
DNA: TGTGCCAGCTCACCGATACTAGCGGGAGCCACAGATACGCAGTATTTT
CDR3: CASSPILAGATDTQYF

V: TRBV27
D: -
size: -
J: TRBJ1-2
DNA: TGTGCCAGCAGTTTATCCAGGGGTAACTATGGCTACACCTTC
CDR3: CASSLSRGNYGYTF

V: TRBV10-2
D: -
size: -
J: TRBJ1-2
DNA: TGCGCCAGCAGTAATCCTTTGGCAACTAACTATGGCTACACCTTC
CDR3: CASSNPLATNYGYTF

V: TRBV2
D: -
size: -
J: TRBJ1-3
DNA: TGTGCCAGCAGGGACAGCTCTGGAAACACCATATATTTT
CDR3: CASRDSSGNTIYF

V: TRBV5-1
D: -
size: -
J: TRBJ1-1
DNA: TGCGCCAGCAGCTTGGTAGGGGGTCAGGCGAACACTGAAGCTTTCTTT
CDR3: CASSLVGGQANTEAFF

V: TRBV10-3
D: -
size: -
J: TRBJ2-7
DNA: TGTGCCATCAGGGACTTAACCTACGAGCAGTACTTC
CDR3: CAIRDLTYEQYF

V: TRBV27
D: -
size: -
J: TRBJ1-5
DNA: TGTGCCAGCAGTTCCTTCAGGGGTCAGCCCCAGCATTTT
CDR3: CASSSFRGQPQHF

V: TRBV28
D: -
size: -
J: TRBJ2-7
DNA: TGTGCCAGCAGTTTACTCCCAGGGGTCGAGCAGTACTTC
CDR3: CASSLLPGVEQYF

V: TRBV7-6
D: -
size: -
J: TRBJ1-5
DNA: TGTGCCAGCAGCGGCCTGGGACTTAATCAGCCCCAGCATTTT
CDR3: CASSGLGLNQPQHF

V: TRBV19
D: -
size: -
J: TRBJ2-7
DNA: TGTGCCAGTAGTATGAGGAGGGAAAACTTCTACGAGCAGTACTTC
CDR3: CASSMRRENFYEQYF

V: TRBV18
D: -
size: many
J: TRBJ1-6
DNA: TGTGCCAGCTCACCAGGAGGCGATTCACCCCTCCACTTT
CDR3: CASSPGGDSPLHF

V: TRBV27
D: -
size: -
J: TRBJ1-1
DNA: TGTGCCAGCAGCGGCCGCGGCACTGAAGCTTTCTTT
CDR3: CASSGRGTEAFF

V: TRBV28
D: -
size: -
J: TRBJ1-1
DNA: TGTGCCAGCAGTTTGGGGAGGACTGAAGCTTTCTTT
CDR3: CASSLGRTEAFF

V: TRBV10-2
D: TRBD1
size: -
J: TRBJ1-5
DNA: TGCGCCAGCAGTGACCCCCCTACCGGGACAGCCAGCAATCAGCCCCAGCATTTT
CDR3: CASSDPPTGTASNQPQHF

V: TRBV4-1
D: -
size: -
J: TRBJ1-1
DNA: TGCGCCAGCAGCCAAGATCTGGCGGGCCCGGGGTTGACTGAAGCTTTCTTT
CDR3: CASSQDLAGPGLTEAFF

V: TRBV11-3
D: -
size: -
J: TRBJ2-3
DNA: TGTGCCAGCAGCTTTGGTCAGGGTGCAGATACGCAGTATTTT
CDR3: CASSFGQGADTQYF

V: TRBV6-5
D: TRBD1
size: once
J: TRBJ1-1
DNA: TGTGCCAGCAGTTACTCGATAGGACAGGGAGGTACTGAAGCTTTCTTT
CDR3: CASSYSIGQGGTEAFF

V: TRBV7-9
D: -
size: -
J: TRBJ1-2
DNA: TGTGCCAGCAGCCCAGACGGGACACTTTATGGCTACACCTTC
CDR3: CASSPDGTLYGYTF

V: TRBV10-3
D: -
size: once
J: TRBJ1-4
DNA: TGTGCCATCAGTGAACTTCTAGCAACTAATGAAAAACTGTTTTTT
CDR3: CAISELLATNEKLFF

V: TRBV7-9
D: TRBD1
size: -
J: TRBJ2-3
DNA: TGTGCCAGCAGCCCGGGACAGGGGGTTATTGCAGATACGCAGTATTTT
CDR3: CASSPGQGVIADTQYF

V: TRBV2
D: TRBD2
size: -
J: TRBJ2-7
DNA: TGTGCCACCCGGGGGGGACGTCGCTCCTACGAGCAGTACTTC
CDR3: CATRGGRRSYEQYF

V: TRBV9
D: TRBD2
size: -
J: TRBJ2-7
DNA: TGTGCCAGCAGCGCCCGGGACAGTACGCTAGCGGGAGGTAAAGAGCAGTACTTC
CDR3: CASSARDSTLAGGKEQYF

V: TRBV6-2/TRBV6-3
D: TRBD1
size: -
J: TRBJ1-1
DNA: TGTGCCAGCAGTCCCCGGACAGGGGCTGCGCCCACTGAAGCTTTCTTT
CDR3: CASSPRTGAAPTEAFF

V: TRBV6-5
D: TRBD1
size: -
J: TRBJ1-4
DNA: TGTGCCAGCAGCCAAAGACAGGGGCGGAACGAAAAACTGTTTTTT
CDR3: CASSQRQGRNEKLFF

V: TRBV29-1
D: -
size: -
J: TRBJ1-6
DNA: TGCAGCGTTGGAGTGACAGCGAATTCACCCCTCCACTTT
CDR3: CSVGVTANSPLHF

V: TRBV29-1
D: -
size: -
J: TRBJ2-7
DNA: TGCAGCGTTGTGGAAGGTGGGAGTTTTCGGGAGCAGTACTTC
CDR3: CSVVEGGSFREQYF

V: TRBV19
D: -
size: -
J: TRBJ2-3
DNA: TGTGCCAGTAACAGGGACGGAACAGATACGCAGTATTTT
CDR3: CASNRDGTDTQYF

V: TRBV9
D: TRBD1
size: -
J: TRBJ2-7
DNA: TGTGCCAGCAGCGACCGGGACAGGGGGGCAGAGCAGTACTTC
CDR3: CASSDRDRGAEQYF

V: TRBV12-3/TRBV12-4
D: TRBD1
size: many
J: TRBJ2-5
DNA: TGTGCCAGCCAGTCCCCAGGGGGCAAGTACTTC
CDR3: CASQSPGGKYF